The TCR beta chain under discussion was sequenced for a study of T cell changes during pregnancy in multiple sclerosis. TCRdb's table, derived via immunoSEQ multiplex PCR, lists solely in-frame clones and lacks some. Of under 85,000 clones listed, more than 85% are singletons. Trimming took off 5 bases at V and 0 bases at J, with 10 bases between the two ends. CDR3 length: 15 residues. CDR1 and CDR2 from the germline V gene are SEHNR and FQNEAQ (reference sequence). The material was CD4+ T cells from peripheral blood mononuclear cells, obtained in the third trimester of pregnancy. This rearrangement joins TRBV7-9 to TRBJ1-4; D unclear. This TCR was sampled from a female donor in good health, enrolled as a control in a pregnancy study. This CDR3 reads CASSPSRTTNEKLFF. In DNA form, the CDR3 reads TGTGCCAGCAGCCCCTCGAGGACAACTAATGAAAAACTGTTTTTT. The full variable domain, rest sourced from reference TRBV7-9 and TRBJ1-4, is DTGVSQNPRHKITKRGQNVTFRCDPISEHNRLYWYRQTLGQGPEFLTYFQNEAQLEKSRLLSDRFSAERPKGSFSTLEIQRTEQGDSAMYLCASSPSRTTNEKLFFGSGTQLSVL.